This T cell receptor beta chain was recorded in a study of response to subunit inactivated influenza vaccine. The CDR3 consists of 16 residues. Trimming pared 4 bases from V and 2 bases from J, leaving 15 bases between. Germline V lookup: CDR1 KGHDR, CDR2 SFDVKD. A single record per CDR3 protein comes from TCRdb applying MiXCR to the RT-PCR reads. The sample holds 500,000 to 600,000 distinct CDR3 sequences, 10% to 15% seen once. A few counts support this clonotype. The genes are TRBV24-1 and TRBJ2-3; D gene uncertain. The starting material was PBMCs from blood, obtained around seven weeks after vaccination. This TCR was recovered from a man aged 45-65 years who received an inactivated influenza vaccine. DNA of the CDR3: TGTGCCACCAGTGACCGCGTACGAGGAGCCACAGATACGCAGTATTTT. Protein: CATSDRVRGATDTQYF.